This TCR beta chain is drawn from a study of PD-L1 blockade in urothelial cancer. The data were produced by immunoSEQ multiplex PCR, yet TCRdb's version contains in-frame clones alone and is incomplete. This sample carries approximately 37,000 clones, 83% of them seen once, and the ten largest clones take about 16%. The CDR3 contains 15 residues. CDR1 and CDR2 from the germline V gene are LNHDA and SQIVND (reference sequence). The germline V and J ends were trimmed by 3 bases and 5 bases, with 16 bases remaining between them. The clonotype was recovered from a man in his sixties with urothelial cancer. The chain uses TRBV19 and TRBJ1-1; D is unresolved. This sample comprised PBMCs, obtained around atezolizumab (anti-PD-L1) treatment. The CDR3 coding sequence is TGTGCCAGTAGTATGGGTGAGGGTATTGGGACTGAAGCTTTCTTT. Its translation: CASSMGEGIGTEAFF.